This T cell receptor beta chain was sequenced for a study of cytomegalovirus exposure and HLA in healthy donors. The study, taken as a whole, reports: The number of N-insertions in an Asian-associated ancestry cluster was reportedly below the approximately 690-donor mean in a later analysis. Presence/absence analyses rested on an assumption that sequencing depth was roughly uniform across donors.

This clone was counted a few times. Its matching antigen is unknown. Amplification used 60 Vbeta primers and 13 Jbeta primers. Produced via immunoSEQ multiplex PCR; TCRdb's table is partial and in-frame only. In the table there are approximately 190,000 clones, around 83% of which are singletons. This CDR3 contains 16 residues. Germline CDR1 is GTSNPN and CDR2 is SVGIG (reference sequence). J lost 1 base, V lost 4 bases, and 7 bases had no gene match. The sample comprised PBMCs. The receptor was derived from a young woman in good health and CMV-seronegative. V usage is TRBV30 and J usage is TRBJ1-4; 9 bases agree with TRBD1. CDR3 region: CAWNPGQGVTNEKLFF. Here the CDR3 DNA reads TGTGCCTGGAATCCGGGACAGGGAGTAACTAATGAAAAACTGTTTTTT.